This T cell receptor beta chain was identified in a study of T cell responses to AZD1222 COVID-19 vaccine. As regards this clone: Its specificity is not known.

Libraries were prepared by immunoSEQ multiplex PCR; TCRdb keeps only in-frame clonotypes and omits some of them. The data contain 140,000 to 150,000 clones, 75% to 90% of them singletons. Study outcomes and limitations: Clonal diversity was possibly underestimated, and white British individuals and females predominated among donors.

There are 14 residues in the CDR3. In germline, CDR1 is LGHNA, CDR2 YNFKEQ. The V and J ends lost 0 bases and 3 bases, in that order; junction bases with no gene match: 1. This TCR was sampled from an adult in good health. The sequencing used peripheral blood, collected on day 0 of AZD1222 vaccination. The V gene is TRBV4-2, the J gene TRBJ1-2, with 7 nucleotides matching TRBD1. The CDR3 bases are TGTGCCAGCAGCCAAGAGCAGGGGGACTATGGCTACACCTTC. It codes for CASSQEQGDYGYTF.